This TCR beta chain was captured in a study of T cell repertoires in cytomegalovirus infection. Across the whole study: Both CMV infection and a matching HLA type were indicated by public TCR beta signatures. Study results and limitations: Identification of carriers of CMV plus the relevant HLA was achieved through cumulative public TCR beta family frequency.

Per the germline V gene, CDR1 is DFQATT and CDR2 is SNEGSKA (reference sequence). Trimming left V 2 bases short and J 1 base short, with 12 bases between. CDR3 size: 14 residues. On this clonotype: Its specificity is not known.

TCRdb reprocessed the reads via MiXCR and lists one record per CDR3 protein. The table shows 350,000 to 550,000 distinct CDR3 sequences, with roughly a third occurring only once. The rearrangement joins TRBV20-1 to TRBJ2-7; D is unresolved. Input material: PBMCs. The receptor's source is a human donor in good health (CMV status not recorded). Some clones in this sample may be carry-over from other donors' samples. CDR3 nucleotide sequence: TGCAGTGCTAGAACCCCTTTGTCATCCTACGAGCAGTACTTC. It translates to CSARTPLSSYEQYF.